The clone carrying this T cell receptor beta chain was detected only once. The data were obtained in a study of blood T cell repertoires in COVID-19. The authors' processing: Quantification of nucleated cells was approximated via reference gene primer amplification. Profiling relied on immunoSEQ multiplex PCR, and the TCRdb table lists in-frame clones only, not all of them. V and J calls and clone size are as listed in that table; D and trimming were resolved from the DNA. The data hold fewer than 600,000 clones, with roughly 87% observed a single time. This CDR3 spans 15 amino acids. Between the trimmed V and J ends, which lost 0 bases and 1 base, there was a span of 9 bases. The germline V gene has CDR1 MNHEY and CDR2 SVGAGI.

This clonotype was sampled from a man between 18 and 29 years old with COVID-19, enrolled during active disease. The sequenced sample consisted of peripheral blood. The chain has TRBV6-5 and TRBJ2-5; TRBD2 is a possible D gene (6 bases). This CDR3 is CASSYSGGSQETQYF. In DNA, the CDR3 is TGTGCCAGCAGTTACTCGGGGGGTAGCCAAGAGACCCAGTACTTC.